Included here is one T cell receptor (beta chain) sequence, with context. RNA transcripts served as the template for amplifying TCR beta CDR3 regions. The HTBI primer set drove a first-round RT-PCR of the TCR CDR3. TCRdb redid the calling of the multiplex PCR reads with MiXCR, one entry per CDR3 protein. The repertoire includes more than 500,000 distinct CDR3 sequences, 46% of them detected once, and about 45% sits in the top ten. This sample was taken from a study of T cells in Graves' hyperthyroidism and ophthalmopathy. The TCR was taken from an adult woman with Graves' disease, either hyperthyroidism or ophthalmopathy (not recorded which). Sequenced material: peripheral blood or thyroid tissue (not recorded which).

CDR3 residues: CASSHHGTGSGANVLTF. The CDR3 nucleotides are TGTGCCAGCAGTCACCACGGGACAGGTTCTGGGGCCAACGTCCTGACTTTC. J is TRBJ2-6 and V is TRBV6-6; TRBD1 matches at 8 bases. The CDR3 sequence is 17 residues long. Germline V gene data show CDR1 as MNHNY and CDR2 as SVGAGI (reference sequence). V trimming: 5 bases; J trimming: 1 base; junction bases outside the gene matches: 7.